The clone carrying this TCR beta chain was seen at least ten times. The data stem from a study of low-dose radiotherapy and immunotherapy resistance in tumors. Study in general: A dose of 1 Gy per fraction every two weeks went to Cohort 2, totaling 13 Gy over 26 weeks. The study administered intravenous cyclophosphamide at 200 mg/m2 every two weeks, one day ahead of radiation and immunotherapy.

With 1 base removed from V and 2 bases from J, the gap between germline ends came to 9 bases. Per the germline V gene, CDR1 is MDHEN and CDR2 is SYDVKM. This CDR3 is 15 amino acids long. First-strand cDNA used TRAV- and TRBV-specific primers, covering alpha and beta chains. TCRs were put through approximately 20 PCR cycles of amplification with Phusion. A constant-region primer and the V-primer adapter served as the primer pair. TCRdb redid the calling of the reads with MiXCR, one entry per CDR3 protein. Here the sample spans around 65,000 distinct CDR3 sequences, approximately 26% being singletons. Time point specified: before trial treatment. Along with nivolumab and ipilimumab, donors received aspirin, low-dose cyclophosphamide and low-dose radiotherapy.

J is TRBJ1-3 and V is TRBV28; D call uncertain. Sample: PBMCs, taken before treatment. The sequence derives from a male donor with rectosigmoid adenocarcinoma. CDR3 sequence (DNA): TGTGCCAGCAGTTTATATAGACCCACTGGAAACACCATATATTTT. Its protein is CASSLYRPTGNTIYF. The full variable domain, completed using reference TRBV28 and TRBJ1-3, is DVKVTQSSRYLVKRTGEKVFLECVQDMDHENMFWYRQDPGLGLRLIYFSYDVKMKEKGDIPEGYSVSREKKERFSLILESASTNQTSMYLCASSLYRPTGNTIYFGEGSWLTVV.